The 15 T cell receptor beta chains listed next were all sequenced from one sample in a study of Graves' ophthalmopathy and Graves' hyperthyroidism. Using RNA transcripts, the TCR beta CDR3 regions were amplified. Second-round multiplex PCR came after a first-round RT-PCR that employed HTBI primers. TCRdb recomputed calls from the multiplex PCR reads with MiXCR, one row per CDR3 protein. The sample includes some 410,000 distinct CDR3 sequences, under 25% seen only once; the top ten take approximately 3.2%. Input material: peripheral blood. Every receptor here comes from a woman under 30 with stable Graves' hyperthyroidism.

There are many counts of this clonotype. V usage is TRBV12-3 or TRBV12-4 and J usage is TRBJ2-2, with unresolved D. The length of the CDR3 is 11 residues. Trimming cost V 8 bases and J 8 bases, with 9 bases left between them. The CDR3 region has the DNA TGTGCCAGCCCCCTGCGGGGGGAGCTGTTTTTT. Protein product: CASPLRGELFF.

The genes are TRBV6-5 and TRBJ2-7; tentative D call: TRBD2 (5 bases). V dropped 2 bases and J dropped 1 base, with 12 bases sitting between them. Germline lookup yields CDR1 MNHEY and CDR2 SVGAGI. CDR3 size: 15 residues. CDR3 DNA: TGTGCCAGCAGTTACATTCGCGAGGGATCCTACGAGCAGTACTTC. It encodes CASSYIREGSYEQYF.

This clonotype occurred many times. The chain carries TRBV20-1 and TRBJ1-2, with D hard to call. The V end lost 1 base, the J end lost 6 bases, and 15 bases lay between the germline ends. This CDR3 contains 14 residues. The germline gives CDR1 DFQATT, CDR2 SNEGSKA (reference sequence). CDR3 sequence reads: CSARGFSEIHGYTF. For the CDR3, the DNA is TGCAGTGCTAGAGGTTTTTCCGAAATCCATGGCTACACCTTC.

This clonotype was counted many times. V and J are TRBV7-2 and TRBJ1-3, with D unresolved. Germline V gene lookup returns CDR1 SGHTA and CDR2 FQGNSA. The germline V and J ends were trimmed by 3 bases and 0 bases, with 9 bases remaining between them. The CDR3 length is 15 residues. DNA for the CDR3: TGTGCCAGCAGCTTCAGCCAAAGCTCTGGAAACACCATATATTTT. Protein sequence: CASSFSQSSGNTIYF.

This clonotype was counted between two and nine times. The chain links TRBV12-3 or TRBV12-4 to TRBJ1-5; 7 nucleotides agree with TRBD1. J lost 6 bases, V lost 5 bases, and 4 bases had no gene match. The CDR3 loop spans 13 amino acids. The DNA of the CDR3 is TGTGCCAGCAGTGGAGGGGGCCGTCAGCCCCAGCATTTT. Protein product: CASSGGGRQPQHF.

This clonotype was recorded many times. This chain links TRBV7-2 with TRBJ2-4; 7 bases align to TRBD1. CDR1 and CDR2 from the germline V gene are SGHTA and FQGNSA. The J segment lost 9 bases and the V segment lost 3 bases, leaving 8 bases of the junction unmatched. The CDR3 covers 14 residues. The CDR3 DNA reads as TGTGCCAGCAGCTTCGCGAGAGGGGGCAGCATTCAGTACTTC. Protein product: CASSFARGGSIQYF.

This clonotype has just a few counts. This chain uses TRBV12-5 with TRBJ1-6; possibly TRBD1 for D (5 bases). In germline, CDR1 is LGHNT, CDR2 FRNRAP. The CDR3 consists of 17 residues. Trimming left V 7 bases short and J 0 bases short, with 16 bases between. In DNA, the CDR3 is TGTGCTAGTGACCCCCTGGGGGGGAGCTCCTATAATTCACCCCTCCACTTT. This gives the protein CASDPLGGSSYNSPLHF.

This clonotype was detected many times. The rearrangement uses TRBV19 and TRBJ1-2; a possible D gene is TRBD1 (5 bases). V lost 0 bases and J 3 bases, leaving 11 bases between the germline ends. The V gene's germline CDR1 is LNHDA and CDR2 SQIVND (reference sequence). This CDR3 is 15 amino acids long. The CDR3 loop reads CASSIDRGTDYGYTF. In nucleotides, the CDR3 is TGTGCCAGTAGTATAGATCGTGGGACGGACTATGGCTACACCTTC.

This clonotype came up many times. J is TRBJ2-5 and V is TRBV6-2 or TRBV6-3, with 8 bases that match TRBD2. CDR1 and CDR2 (germline): MNHEY, SVGEGT. The ends lost 2 bases at V and 0 bases at J; junction bases unmatched: 5. The length of the CDR3 is 16 residues. CDR3 protein: CASSYGAGADQETQYF. The CDR3 region has the DNA TGTGCCAGCAGTTACGGAGCGGGGGCGGACCAAGAGACCCAGTACTTC.

In its sample, this clonotype was seen once. This rearrangement joins TRBV7-2 to TRBJ2-5; 12 bases align to TRBD2. CDR3 length equals 16 residues. Trimming removed 4 bases from V and 4 bases from J; junction bases left unmatched: 7. Germline lookup yields CDR1 SGHTA and CDR2 FQGNSA. As DNA, the CDR3 is TGTGCCAGCAGCTCACGACTAGCGGGGGTAATAGAGACCCAGTACTTC. It encodes CASSSRLAGVIETQYF.

This clonotype came up many times. The rearrangement uses TRBV6-1 and TRBJ2-5, with 8 bases lining up with TRBD2. The CDR3 totals 14 residues. Germline trimming cut 6 bases from V and 1 base from J; bases unmatched to any gene: 4. Germline lookup yields CDR1 MNHNS and CDR2 SASEGT. The CDR3 loop reads CASRVAGLQETQYF. The CDR3 DNA follows: TGTGCCAGCAGGGTAGCGGGACTCCAAGAGACCCAGTACTTC.

This clonotype came up many times. This chain connects TRBV12-3 or TRBV12-4 to TRBJ2-2; TRBD2 is a possible D gene (5 bases). The CDR3 consists of 13 residues. The V and J ends lost 4 bases and 5 bases respectively, with 8 bases between them. The CDR3 loop reads CASSYTRTGELFF. Here the CDR3 DNA reads TGTGCCAGCAGTTACACTAGAACCGGGGAGCTGTTTTTT.

This clonotype was seen at least ten times. The chain recombines TRBV2 with TRBJ2-7; the D gene is possibly TRBD1 (6 bases). V shed 8 bases and J shed 5 bases, with 19 bases lying between them. The CDR3 sequence is 14 residues long. Germline CDR1 and CDR2: SNHLY and FYNNEI. The CDR3 DNA reads TGTGCCAGCTCCCAACCGGTGGGGACAAACGAGCAGTACTTC. Translating it yields CASSQPVGTNEQYF.

The rearrangement links TRBV7-2 to TRBJ2-5; possible D gene TRBD1, 6 bases. CDR3 size: 15 residues. Germline V gives CDR1 SGHTA, CDR2 FQGNSA. The V end lost 6 bases, the J end lost 5 bases, and 19 bases lay between the germline ends. The CDR3 spells CASSPRAGAGETQYF. CDR3 nucleotide sequence: TGTGCCAGCAGTCCCCGGGCAGGGGCGGGTGAGACCCAGTACTTC.

This clonotype was seen a handful of times. The gene calls are TRBV30 and TRBJ2-5; no definite D call. Germline CDR1 reads GTSNPN; CDR2 reads SVGIG (reference sequence). V was cut by 0 bases and J by 5 bases, with 10 bases left in between. CDR3 size: 13 residues. DNA for the CDR3: TGTGCCTGGAGTGTACTTACTCGGGAGACCCAGTACTTC. Its translation: CAWSVLTRETQYF.